What follows are 26 T cell receptor beta chains derived from one specimen sequenced in a study of cytomegalovirus exposure and HLA in healthy donors. The PCR was carried out with 60 Vbeta primers and 13 Jbeta primers. Repertoires were generated with immunoSEQ multiplex PCR, while TCRdb's copy carries only in-frame clones and drops some. Here the sample table reports approximately 130,000 clones. The sequencing input was PBMCs. These receptors all stem from a woman aged 55-69 years in good health and CMV-seronegative.

As concerns this clone: Mismatch with germline at one junction end may stem from a read error. The V call is TRBV4-1, the J call TRBJ2-4; TRBD1 might be the D (5 bases). The V gene's germline CDR1 is MGHRA and CDR2 YSYEKL. CDR3 length equals 13 residues. The chain's CDR3 is CASSPTPGQGMDF. The CDR3 nucleotides are TGCGCCAGCAGCCCGACCCCCGGCCAGGGAATGGACTTC.

The rearrangement joins TRBV27 to TRBJ2-2; 7 bases line up with TRBD1. The germline V gene has CDR1 MNHEY and CDR2 SMNVEV (reference sequence). J gave up 5 bases and V 4 bases, and 7 bases lay outside the gene matches. This CDR3 is 15 amino acids long. CDR3 nucleotides: TGTGCCAGCAGTTATGGGACAGATCCGACCGGGGAGCTGTTTTTT. Amino acids: CASSYGTDPTGELFF.

The rearrangement links TRBV27 to TRBJ2-7; TRBD1 matches at 9 bases. Germline V gene lookup returns CDR1 MNHEY and CDR2 SMNVEV (reference sequence). The V and J ends lost 5 bases and 0 bases, in that order; junction bases with no gene match: 5. The CDR3 consists of 15 residues. CDR3 DNA: TGTGCCAGCAGTCCTGGGACAGGGCCCTCCTACGAGCAGTACTTC. It specifies CASSPGTGPSYEQYF.

The rearrangement links TRBV27 to TRBJ1-6, with TRBD1 identical over 9 bases. V lost 5 bases to trimming and J lost 7 bases; unmatched junction nucleotides: 9. This CDR3 comprises 16 residues. From germline, CDR1 is MNHEY and CDR2 SMNVEV (reference sequence). CDR3 protein: CASSQTGTGWNSPLHF. CDR3 in DNA: TGTGCCAGCAGTCAGACCGGGACAGGGTGGAATTCACCCCTCCACTTT.

The chain couples TRBV11-3 to TRBJ2-1; D remains ambiguous. The CDR3 totals 13 residues. Germline CDR1 is SGHNT and CDR2 is YENEEA. The ends were cut back, 5 bases at V and 6 bases at J, with 11 bases in the middle. The CDR3 region is CASSLTPLNEQFF. The DNA for the CDR3 is TGTGCCAGCAGCCTGACACCTCTCAATGAGCAGTTCTTC.

In nucleotides, the CDR3 is TGTGCCAGCAGCCAAGGGACAGGGAATTCACCCCTCCACTTT. Translated: CASSQGTGNSPLHF. This rearrangement joins TRBV14 to TRBJ1-6; TRBD1 matches 8 bases. The length of the CDR3 is 14 residues. Germline loops: CDR1 SGHDN, CDR2 FVKESK. Trimming removed 1 base from V and 7 bases from J; junction bases left unmatched: 0.

The rearrangement links TRBV19 to TRBJ1-2; D may be TRBD1 (6 bases). Germline CDR1 is LNHDA and CDR2 is SQIVND (reference sequence). The V gene lost 8 bases and the J gene lost 4 bases, with 17 bases spanning the gap. This CDR3 is built from 14 residues. CDR3 nucleotides: TGTGCCAGTCTCAGGGGAAACAACGTCTATGGCTACACCTTC. Translating gives CASLRGNNVYGYTF.

The chain links TRBV12-5 to TRBJ1-1; a possible D gene is TRBD1 (6 bases). CDR1 and CDR2 from the germline V gene are LGHNT and FRNRAP. This CDR3 spans 14 amino acids. V was clipped by 6 bases and J by 7 bases, with 18 bases between them. The CDR3 region is CASGTAGAGGEAFF. As DNA, the CDR3 is TGTGCTAGTGGGACAGCAGGGGCGGGCGGTGAAGCTTTCTTT.

The chain recombines TRBV18 with TRBJ1-2; TRBD1 agrees at 8 bases. This CDR3 has 15 amino acids. Losses at the gene ends were 6 bases for V and 4 bases for J; bases not matched to a gene: 10. In germline, CDR1 is KGHSH, CDR2 LQKENI. CDR3 loop: CASSRQGTEGYGYTF. The CDR3 coding sequence is TGTGCCAGCTCCAGACAGGGGACGGAGGGCTATGGCTACACCTTC.

The chain combines TRBV18 with TRBJ1-1; D might be TRBD1 (6 bases). The ends were cut back, 6 bases at V and 4 bases at J, with 15 bases in the middle. The germline gives CDR1 KGHSH, CDR2 LQKENI. This CDR3 spans 14 amino acids. CDR3 residues: CASSLTGSTTEAFF. In nucleotides, the CDR3 is TGTGCCAGCTCGCTTACAGGGAGCACCACTGAAGCTTTCTTT.

This chain joins TRBV5-1 and TRBJ2-1; D unresolved. This CDR3 is built from 14 residues. V lost 2 bases, J lost 1 base, and 7 bases lay in between. CDR1 and CDR2 from the germline V gene are SGHRS and YFSETQ. This CDR3 is CASSLAGSYNEQFF. The CDR3, as DNA: TGCGCCAGCAGCTTAGCCGGTTCCTACAATGAGCAGTTCTTC.

The V and J genes are TRBV6-5 and TRBJ2-1; tentative D call: TRBD1 (6 bases). CDR3 size: 14 residues. Germline CDR1 MNHEY, CDR2 SVGAGI. V gave up 6 bases and J gave up 7 bases, with 16 bases separating them. DNA for the CDR3: TGTGCCAGCAGGACATTGGACAGACGGAATGAGCAGTTCTTC. As protein: CASRTLDRRNEQFF.

This chain connects TRBV5-1 to TRBJ2-7; D remains unclear. V shed 1 base and J shed 2 bases, with 7 bases lying between them. The CDR3 sequence is 13 residues long. Germline CDR1 SGHRS, CDR2 YFSETQ. The CDR3 reads CASSLTETYEQYF. Here the CDR3 DNA reads TGCGCCAGCAGCTTGACCGAGACCTACGAGCAGTACTTC.

The V call is TRBV7-8, the J call TRBJ2-2, with D uncertain. Germline lookup yields CDR1 SGHVS and CDR2 FQNEAQ. The CDR3 runs 16 residues. V gave up 1 base and J gave up 7 bases, with 16 bases separating them. CDR3 loop: CASSLVSRPPFGELFF. DNA for the CDR3: TGTGCCAGCAGCTTAGTTTCGCGGCCACCCTTCGGGGAGCTGTTTTTT.

The chain couples TRBV5-1 to TRBJ2-5, with D maybe TRBD1 (5 bases). Germline V lookup: CDR1 SGHRS, CDR2 YFSETQ. The CDR3 length is 15 residues. V lost 4 bases, J lost 4 bases, and 17 bases lay in between. The CDR3 reads CASSDPARVGETQYF. CDR3 nucleotides: TGCGCCAGCAGCGACCCAGCCAGGGTCGGAGAGACCCAGTACTTC.

The V gene is TRBV5-4, the J gene TRBJ1-2; TRBD1 matches at 10 bases. This CDR3 region has 14 residues. Germline lookup yields CDR1 SGHNT and CDR2 YYREEE (reference sequence). V shed 4 bases and J 2 bases; nucleotides not matched to a gene: 2. CDR3 loop: CASSPGQGNYGYTF. The CDR3, as DNA: TGTGCCAGCAGCCCGGGACAGGGGAACTATGGCTACACCTTC.

The CDR3 spells CASSEEGTYEQYF. As DNA, the CDR3 is TGTGCCAGCAGTGAGGAGGGGACGTACGAGCAGTACTTC. V is TRBV2 and J is TRBJ2-7; a weak D match, TRBD2 (6 bases). The CDR3 consists of 13 residues. Germline CDR1 is SNHLY and CDR2 is FYNNEI. Trimming shortened V by 3 bases and J by 4 bases, and 10 bases separated the two germline ends.

The J gene is TRBJ1-6, the V gene TRBV5-1, with a tentative D call TRBD1 (5 bases). In germline, CDR1 is SGHRS, CDR2 YFSETQ. Trimming removed 0 bases at V and 7 bases at J, with 14 bases between. The CDR3 contains 16 residues. The CDR3 sequence: CASSLGGIRGNSPLHF. CDR3 sequence (DNA): TGCGCCAGCAGCTTGGGTGGGATCCGGGGGAATTCACCCCTCCACTTT.

This sequence joins TRBV9 and TRBJ2-1; D remains ambiguous. The germline V and J ends were trimmed by 1 base and 4 bases, with 6 bases remaining between them. Looked up from germline, CDR1 is SGDLS and CDR2 is YYNGEE. This CDR3 is 13 amino acids long. The CDR3: CASSVTYYNEQFF. DNA of the CDR3: TGTGCCAGCAGCGTAACTTATTACAATGAGCAGTTCTTC.

The chain has TRBV10-1 and TRBJ2-6; possible D gene TRBD1, 6 bases. The CDR3 runs 16 residues. In germline, CDR1 is WNHNN, CDR2 SYGVQD (reference sequence). V was cut by 5 bases and J by 1 base, with 12 bases left in between. This chain's CDR3 is CASSRYRVSGANVLTF. Here the CDR3 DNA reads TGCGCCAGCAGTAGATACAGGGTATCTGGGGCCAACGTCCTGACTTTC.

CDR3 loop: CASSLASGGINEQFF. The CDR3 DNA reads TGCGCCAGCAGCTTGGCGAGCGGGGGGATTAATGAGCAGTTCTTC. The chain uses TRBV5-1 and TRBJ2-1; 9 positions match TRBD2. The ends lost 0 bases at V and 7 bases at J; junction bases unmatched: 5. This CDR3 region has 15 residues. Germline V gene sequence: CDR1 SGHRS, CDR2 YFSETQ.

This chain links TRBV5-6 with TRBJ1-4, with 10 bases identical to TRBD1. The CDR3 runs 18 residues. Per the germline V gene, CDR1 is SGHDT and CDR2 is YYEEEE. J lost 8 bases, V lost 0 bases, and 13 bases had no gene match. The CDR3: CASSLARYTTGGKEKLFF. In DNA form, the CDR3 reads TGTGCCAGCAGCTTGGCCAGGTACACGACAGGGGGCAAAGAAAAACTGTTTTTT.

CDR3 nucleotides: TGTGCCAGTAGTGATAGCGGGAGAGGGGGAGAGCAGTACTTC. Its protein product is CASSDSGRGGEQYF. This chain connects TRBV19 to TRBJ2-7, with 9 bases matching TRBD2. Germline CDR1 and CDR2: LNHDA and SQIVND (reference sequence). Trimming at V came to 5 bases and at J to 7 bases, leaving 9 bases not matched to a gene. The CDR3 is 14 residues long.

The chain recombines TRBV14 with TRBJ2-3; 8 nucleotides line up with TRBD1. After removal of 4 bases from V and 3 bases from J, the junction contained 3 bases not matched to a gene. The CDR3 spans 14 residues. Germline assignment: CDR1 SGHDN and CDR2 FVKESK. The CDR3 here is CASSLGQGTDTQYF. The CDR3, as DNA: TGTGCCAGCAGCCTCGGACAGGGAACAGATACGCAGTATTTT.

V and J are TRBV5-4 and TRBJ2-3; 7 nucleotides agree with TRBD2. CDR3 length: 15 amino acids. Germline V CDR1 and CDR2: SGHNT, YYREEE (reference sequence). Trimming took 0 bases from V and 3 from J; bases not matched to a gene: 4. For the CDR3, the DNA is TGTGCCAGCAGCTTGGGTGGGACTATAACAGATACGCAGTATTTT. Protein sequence: CASSLGGTITDTQYF.

This chain connects TRBV7-3 to TRBJ2-2, with unresolved D. Germline V gene data show CDR1 as SGHTA and CDR2 as FQGTGA. Trimming stripped 3 bases from V and 1 base from J, with 6 bases between. This CDR3 region has 14 residues. CDR3 in amino acids: CASSLTGNTGELFF. In DNA, the CDR3 is TGTGCCAGCAGCTTGACGGGGAACACCGGGGAGCTGTTTTTT.